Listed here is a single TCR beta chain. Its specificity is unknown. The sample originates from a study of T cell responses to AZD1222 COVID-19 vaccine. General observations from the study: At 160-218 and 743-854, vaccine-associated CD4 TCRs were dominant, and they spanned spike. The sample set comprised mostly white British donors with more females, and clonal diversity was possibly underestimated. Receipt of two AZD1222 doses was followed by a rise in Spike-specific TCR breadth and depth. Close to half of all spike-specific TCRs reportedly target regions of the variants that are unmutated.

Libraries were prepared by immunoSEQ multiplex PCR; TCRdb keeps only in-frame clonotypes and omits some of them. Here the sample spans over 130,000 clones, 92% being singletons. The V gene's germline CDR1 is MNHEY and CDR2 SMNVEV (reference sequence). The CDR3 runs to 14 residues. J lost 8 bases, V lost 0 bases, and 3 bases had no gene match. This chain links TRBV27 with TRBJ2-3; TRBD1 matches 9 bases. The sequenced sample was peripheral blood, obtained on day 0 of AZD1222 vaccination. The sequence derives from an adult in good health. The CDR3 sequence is CASSLSGGQGTQYF. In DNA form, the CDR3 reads TGTGCCAGCAGTTTATCCGGGGGACAGGGTACGCAGTATTTT.